These 30 T cell receptor beta chains were sequenced from one sample in a study of T cells in narcolepsy. The data were produced by immunoSEQ multiplex PCR, yet TCRdb's version contains in-frame clones alone and is incomplete. The table lists around 39,000 clones, over 75% of them singletons. The specimen sequenced was CD45RA- memory CD4+ T cells from PBMCs. All receptors come from a human donor with narcolepsy.

The chain is built from TRBV5-4 and TRBJ1-6, with D maybe TRBD1 (5 bases). CDR1 SGHNT and CDR2 YYREEE come from the germline V gene (reference sequence). V was clipped by 0 bases and J by 8 bases, with 12 bases between them. There are 15 residues in the CDR3. In DNA form, the CDR3 reads TGTGCCAGCAGCTTGGGGGCTTCGGGGGATTCACCCCTCCACTTT. Its translation: CASSLGASGDSPLHF.

This clone occurred a few times. This rearrangement joins TRBV19 to TRBJ1-5, with D possibly being TRBD1 (5 bases). Trimming pared 6 bases from V and 1 base from J, leaving 19 bases between. The V gene's germline CDR1 is LNHDA and CDR2 SQIVND (reference sequence). The CDR3 loop spans 17 amino acids. As DNA, the CDR3 is TGTGCCAGTAGAAATACCGGGGGTCGGGTAAGCAATCAGCCCCAGCATTTT. Protein product: CASRNTGGRVSNQPQHF.

J is TRBJ1-1 and V is TRBV29-1; unclear D gene. CDR1 SQVTM and CDR2 ANQGSEA come from the germline V gene. The ends were cut back, 4 bases at V and 4 bases at J, with 7 bases in the middle. The CDR3 contains 11 residues. The CDR3 reads CSVVRGTEAFF. Written as DNA, the CDR3 is TGCAGCGTTGTTCGGGGCACTGAAGCTTTCTTT.

V gene TRBV5-5 combines with J gene TRBJ1-1; no clear D. Trimming shortened V by 4 bases and J by 0 bases, and 16 bases separated the two germline ends. Germline V lookup: CDR1 SGHKS, CDR2 YYEKEE (reference sequence). The CDR3 sequence is 16 residues long. In DNA, the CDR3 is TGTGCCAGCAGCACAGCCCCTGAACCTATGAACACTGAAGCTTTCTTT. It is translated as CASSTAPEPMNTEAFF.

This clone was seen once. The rearrangement uses TRBV6-5 and TRBJ2-5; 7 bases match TRBD1. The germline CDR1 and CDR2 sequences are MNHEY and SVGAGI. With 5 bases clipped from V and 6 bases from J, the junction kept 9 bases outside the gene matches. This CDR3 is 14 amino acids long. The CDR3 nucleotides read TGTGCCAGCAGTGATCAGGGGGTCATGAAGACCCAGTACTTC. The encoded protein is CASSDQGVMKTQYF.

The rearrangement uses TRBV4-3 and TRBJ2-3, with 8 bases that match TRBD1. The CDR3 is made up of 21 amino acids. In germline, CDR1 is LGHNA, CDR2 YSLEER. With V trimmed by 0 bases and J by 3 bases, 20 bases remained unmatched. The CDR3 spells CASSQEALGGRGQRGTDTQYF. The CDR3 DNA reads TGCGCCAGCAGCCAAGAAGCGTTGGGAGGCAGGGGGCAGAGAGGAACAGATACGCAGTATTTT.

The genes are TRBV14 and TRBJ1-1, with no clear D. V was clipped by 1 base and J by 4 bases, with 10 bases between them. Germline V gives CDR1 SGHDN, CDR2 FVKESK. The CDR3 has 14 amino acids. CDR3 residues: CASSQVVGGTEAFF. In DNA form, the CDR3 reads TGTGCCAGCAGCCAAGTAGTCGGTGGCACTGAAGCTTTCTTT.

The gene calls are TRBV28 and TRBJ2-1; tentative D call: TRBD2 (5 bases). This CDR3 is built from 11 residues. Germline CDR1 is MDHEN and CDR2 is SYDVKM. Trimming removed 7 bases from V and 7 bases from J, with 8 bases in between. CDR3 nucleotide sequence: TGTGCCAGCATGTCGGGAAATGAGCAGTTCTTC. This translates into CASMSGNEQFF.

This clone was seen a few times. The V and J genes are TRBV7-9 and TRBJ1-2, with 7 nucleotides matching TRBD1. The CDR3 is 13 residues long. The germline V gene encodes CDR1 SEHNR and CDR2 FQNEAQ (reference sequence). V lost 5 bases and J lost 4; bases outside the gene matches: 4. In DNA, the CDR3 is TGTGCCAGCAGCCCGACAGGGAGCTATGGCTACACCTTC. Translating gives CASSPTGSYGYTF.

This clone was observed once. The chain couples TRBV7-9 to TRBJ1-3; 11 nucleotides match TRBD1. Trimming took 4 bases from V and 0 from J; bases not matched to a gene: 2. Per germline, CDR1 SEHNR and CDR2 FQNEAQ (reference sequence). The CDR3 loop spans 16 amino acids. CDR3: CASSSGTGGSGNTIYF. In DNA, the CDR3 is TGTGCCAGCAGCTCCGGGACAGGGGGCTCTGGAAACACCATATATTTT.

This chain links TRBV5-1 with TRBJ2-7; TRBD1 agrees at 10 bases. V dropped 0 bases and J dropped 6; count of bases not matched to a gene: 6. The germline gives CDR1 SGHRS, CDR2 YFSETQ. CDR3 length: 15 residues. CDR3 in DNA: TGCGCCAGCAGCTTGGAGTCCGGACAGGGGGGCGAGCAGTACTTC. Protein: CASSLESGQGGEQYF.

This chain uses TRBV7-2 with TRBJ2-7, with D perhaps TRBD2 (8 bases). The germline V gene has CDR1 SGHTA and CDR2 FQGNSA. This CDR3 has 16 residues. Deletions cut 4 bases from V and 6 bases from J, with 22 bases between. The CDR3 sequence: CASSSRGSGAGGEQYF. The CDR3 nucleotides are TGTGCCAGCAGCTCCAGGGGGAGCGGGGCGGGGGGCGAGCAGTACTTC.

The rearrangement uses TRBV6-1 and TRBJ1-2; no clear D gene. Trimming stripped 6 bases from V and 4 bases from J, with 9 bases between. This CDR3 is built from 12 residues. CDR1 and CDR2 from the germline V gene are MNHNS and SASEGT. The CDR3 region is CASSQGRYGYTF. The CDR3 nucleotides are TGTGCCAGCAGCCAAGGGCGCTATGGCTACACCTTC.

The chain carries TRBV4-3 and TRBJ1-6; maybe TRBD1 (6 bases). Per germline, CDR1 LGHNA and CDR2 YSLEER. The CDR3 covers 15 residues. Trimming left V 0 bases short and J 8 bases short, with 11 bases between. For the CDR3, the DNA is TGCGCCAGCAGCCAAGAGGCACAGGGACATTCACCCCTCCACTTT. This sequence encodes CASSQEAQGHSPLHF.

This clone was recorded a few times. The gene calls are TRBV18 and TRBJ2-7; possibly TRBD2 for D (7 bases). Germline V gene lookup returns CDR1 KGHSH and CDR2 LQKENI. V lost 1 base and J lost 0, with 13 bases in between. This CDR3 comprises 16 residues. In DNA, the CDR3 is TGTGCCAGCTCACCACGGGGGCGGGGGAGCTCCTACGAGCAGTACTTC. It translates to CASSPRGRGSSYEQYF.

This sequence joins TRBV6-5 and TRBJ1-5; a weak D match, TRBD1 (6 bases). The germline V gene has CDR1 MNHEY and CDR2 SVGAGI. The CDR3 runs 12 residues. Trimming removed 8 bases at V and 7 bases at J, with 12 bases between. CDR3 region: CASGTGRQPQHF. Written as DNA, the CDR3 is TGTGCCAGCGGCACAGGGAGACAGCCCCAGCATTTT.

The chain is built from TRBV19 and TRBJ2-3; TRBD2 matches 9 bases. The CDR3 covers 18 residues. CDR1 is LNHDA, CDR2 SQIVND, per germline (reference sequence). The ends lost 3 bases at V and 2 bases at J; junction bases unmatched: 12. CDR3 protein: CASSMRPLSGGLTDTQYF. CDR3 DNA sequence: TGTGCCAGTAGTATGAGGCCCCTCAGCGGGGGGCTCACAGATACGCAGTATTTT.

The chain recombines TRBV4-3 with TRBJ1-2; 7 positions agree with TRBD1. The J segment lost 5 bases and the V segment lost 4 bases, leaving 4 bases of the junction unmatched. This CDR3 comprises 13 residues. From germline, CDR1 is LGHNA and CDR2 YSLEER. CDR3 loop: CASSRGQEYGYTF. The CDR3 DNA is TGCGCCAGCAGCCGAGGACAGGAGTATGGCTACACCTTC.

On this clone itself: An end of the junction differs from the germline gene, which may be a read error. The sample holds other DNA sequences that translate to the same CDR3. The DNA for the CDR3 is TGCGCCAGCAGTGAATCTGGGGGCTCCTATAATTCACCCCTCCACTTT. Translation: CASSESGGSYNSPLHF. V and J are TRBV25-1 and TRBJ1-6, with D possibly matching TRBD1 (5 bases). The germline CDR1 and CDR2 sequences are MGHDK and SYGVNS. The length of the CDR3 is 16 residues.

The V gene is TRBV23-1, the J gene TRBJ2-7; D may match TRBD1 or TRBD2 (6 bases each). TRBV23-1 carries the ORF label, with uncertain function. The CDR3 is made up of 13 amino acids. Deletions cut 10 bases from V and 4 bases from J, with 17 bases between. CDR3 loop: CAIKGGLWYEQYF. The CDR3 DNA follows: TGCGCCATCAAGGGGGGTCTTTGGTACGAGCAGTACTTC.

The V and J genes are TRBV7-9 and TRBJ1-1; weak D call: TRBD1 (5 bases). Trimming removed 0 bases from V and 8 bases from J, with 10 bases in between. Germline CDR1 reads SEHNR; CDR2 reads FQNEAQ (reference sequence). The CDR3 consists of 13 residues. CDR3: CASSLAGTREAFF. The CDR3 DNA is TGTGCCAGCAGCTTAGCTGGGACCAGAGAAGCTTTCTTT.

The rearrangement uses TRBV7-2 and TRBJ2-2; 9 nucleotides agree with TRBD2. V dropped 3 bases and J dropped 5; count of bases not matched to a gene: 1. CDR3 size: 14 residues. From germline, CDR1 is SGHTA and CDR2 FQGNSA. CDR3 protein: CASSFTSGTGELFF. CDR3 nucleotide sequence: TGTGCCAGCAGCTTCACTAGCGGGACCGGGGAGCTGTTTTTT.

This chain joins TRBV7-9 and TRBJ1-4; D is undetermined. Germline V gene lookup returns CDR1 SEHNR and CDR2 FQNEAQ (reference sequence). The germline V and J ends were trimmed by 6 bases and 4 bases, with 15 bases remaining between them. CDR3 length: 15 residues. The CDR3 loop is CASSVFPGINEKLFF. CDR3 sequence (DNA): TGTGCCAGCAGTGTCTTTCCGGGAATTAATGAAAAACTGTTTTTT.

The chain carries TRBV7-9 and TRBJ2-7; 8 positions match TRBD2. The CDR3 covers 15 residues. Per the germline V gene, CDR1 is SEHNR and CDR2 is FQNEAQ (reference sequence). Trimming cost V 3 bases and J 3 bases; bases outside gene matches: 7. Here the CDR3 reads CASSLVLLADYEQYF. In DNA form, the CDR3 reads TGTGCCAGCAGCTTGGTATTACTAGCGGACTACGAGCAGTACTTC.

The table lists this clone with a count of one. The chain recombines TRBV29-1 with TRBJ2-5; unclear D gene. V was shortened by 3 bases and J by 2 bases, with 7 bases between the two germline ends. The CDR3 has 12 residues. Germline V gene lookup returns CDR1 SQVTM and CDR2 ANQGSEA. The chain's CDR3 is CSVESQQETQYF. CDR3 nucleotides: TGCAGCGTTGAGAGTCAACAAGAGACCCAGTACTTC.

The chain is built from TRBV7-2 and TRBJ1-2; D call uncertain. Trimming took 2 bases from V and 2 from J, leaving 9 bases between them. Per germline, CDR1 SGHTA and CDR2 FQGNSA. The CDR3 has 14 residues. CDR3 protein: CASSLSKGNYGYTF. Here the CDR3 DNA reads TGTGCCAGCAGCTTATCAAAGGGAAACTATGGCTACACCTTC.

The chain has TRBV4-3 and TRBJ1-2; D is unclear. Looked up from germline, CDR1 is LGHNA and CDR2 is YSLEER. The CDR3 totals 14 residues. V was pared by 0 bases and J by 4 bases, with 9 bases between. The CDR3 DNA follows: TGCGCCAGCAGCCAAGACAGGTCAGTCTATGGCTACACCTTC. Translation gives CASSQDRSVYGYTF.

The rearrangement links TRBV6-5 to TRBJ1-2, with D possibly TRBD1 on 5 matching bases. Trimming pared 2 bases from V and 4 bases from J, leaving 14 bases between. The germline gives CDR1 MNHEY, CDR2 SVGAGI. The CDR3 contains 15 residues. CDR3 sequence (DNA): TGTGCCAGCAGTTACGGCAGAGACAGTTCCTATGGCTACACCTTC. Translation gives CASSYGRDSSYGYTF.

The J gene is TRBJ1-6, the V gene TRBV7-2; D possibly corresponds to TRBD1 (5 bases). The CDR3 spans 14 residues. V was cut by 6 bases and J by 9 bases, with 15 bases left in between. Germline V lookup: CDR1 SGHTA, CDR2 FQGNSA. The CDR3 reads CASSTWGKSSPLHF. The CDR3 DNA follows: TGTGCCAGCAGTACGTGGGGCAAAAGTTCACCCCTCCACTTT.

J is TRBJ2-7 and V is TRBV13; TRBD2 matches 8 bases. V lost 2 bases and J lost 6; bases outside the gene matches: 6. This CDR3 has 14 residues. Germline V gene sequence: CDR1 PRHDT, CDR2 FYEKMQ (reference sequence). As DNA, the CDR3 is TGTGCCAGCAGCTTATTTGCGGGGGGTAGCGAGCAGTACTTC. Encoded protein: CASSLFAGGSEQYF.